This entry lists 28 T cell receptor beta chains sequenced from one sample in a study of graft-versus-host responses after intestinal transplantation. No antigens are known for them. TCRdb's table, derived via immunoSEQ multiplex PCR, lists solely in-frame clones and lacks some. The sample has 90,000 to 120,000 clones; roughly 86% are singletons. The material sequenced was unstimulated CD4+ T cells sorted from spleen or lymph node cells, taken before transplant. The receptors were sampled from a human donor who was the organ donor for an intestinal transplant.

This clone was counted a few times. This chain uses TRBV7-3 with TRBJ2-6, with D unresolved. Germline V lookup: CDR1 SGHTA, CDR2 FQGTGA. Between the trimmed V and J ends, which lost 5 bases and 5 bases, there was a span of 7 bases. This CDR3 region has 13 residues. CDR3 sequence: CASSPLRANVLTF. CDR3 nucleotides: TGTGCCAGCAGCCCACTTAGGGCCAACGTCCTGACTTTC.

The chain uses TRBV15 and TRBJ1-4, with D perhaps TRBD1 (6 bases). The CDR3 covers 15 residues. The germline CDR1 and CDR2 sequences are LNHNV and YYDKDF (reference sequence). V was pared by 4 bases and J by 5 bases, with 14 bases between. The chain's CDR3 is CATSTYRGENEKLFF. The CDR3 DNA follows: TGTGCCACCAGCACTTATAGGGGGGAGAATGAAAAACTGTTTTTT. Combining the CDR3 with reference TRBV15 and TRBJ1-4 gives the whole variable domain DAMVIQNPRYQVTQFGKPVTLSCSQTLNHNVMYWYQQKSSQAPKLLFHYYDKDFNNEADTPDNFQSRRPNTSFCFLDIRSPGLGDTAMYLCATSTYRGENEKLFFGSGTQLSVL.

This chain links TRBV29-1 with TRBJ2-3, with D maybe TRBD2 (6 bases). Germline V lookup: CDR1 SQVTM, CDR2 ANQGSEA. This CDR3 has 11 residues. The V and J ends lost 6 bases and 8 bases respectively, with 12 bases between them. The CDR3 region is CSVGTESTQYF. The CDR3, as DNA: TGCAGCGTGGGGACTGAGAGTACGCAGTATTTT.

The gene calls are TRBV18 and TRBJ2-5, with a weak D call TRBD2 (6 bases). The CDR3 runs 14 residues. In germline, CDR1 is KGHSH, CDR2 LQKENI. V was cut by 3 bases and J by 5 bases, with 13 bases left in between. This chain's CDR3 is CASSPGTVKETQYF. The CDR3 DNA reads TGTGCCAGCTCACCTGGGACTGTCAAGGAGACCCAGTACTTC.

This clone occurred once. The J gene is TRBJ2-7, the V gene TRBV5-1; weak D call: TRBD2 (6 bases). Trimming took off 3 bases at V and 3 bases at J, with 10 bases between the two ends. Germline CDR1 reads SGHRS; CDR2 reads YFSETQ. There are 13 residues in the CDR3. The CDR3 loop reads CASSSGLRYEQYF. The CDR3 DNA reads TGCGCCAGCAGCTCGGGACTTCGCTACGAGCAGTACTTC. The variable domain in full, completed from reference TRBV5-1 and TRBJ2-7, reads KAGVTQTPRYLIKTRGQQVTLSCSPISGHRSVSWYQQTPGQGLQFLFEYFSETQRNKGNFPGRFSGRQFSNSRSEMNVSTLELGDSALYLCASSSGLRYEQYFGPGTRLTVT.

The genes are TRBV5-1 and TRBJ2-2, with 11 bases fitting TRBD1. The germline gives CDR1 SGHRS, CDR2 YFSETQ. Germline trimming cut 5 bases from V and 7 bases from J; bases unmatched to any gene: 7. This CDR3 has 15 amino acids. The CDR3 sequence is CASSPGTGGFGELFF. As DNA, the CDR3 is TGCGCCAGCAGTCCCGGGACAGGGGGTTTCGGGGAGCTGTTTTTT.

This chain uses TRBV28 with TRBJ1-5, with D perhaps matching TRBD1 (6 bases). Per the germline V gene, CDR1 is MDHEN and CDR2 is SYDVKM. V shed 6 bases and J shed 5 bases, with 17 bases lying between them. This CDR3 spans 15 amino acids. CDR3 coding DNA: TGTGCCAGCAGGTCGGCAGGGGCGCAGGATCAGCCCCAGCATTTT. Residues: CASRSAGAQDQPQHF. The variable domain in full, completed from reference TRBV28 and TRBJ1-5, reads DVKVTQSSRYLVKRTGEKVFLECVQDMDHENMFWYRQDPGLGLRLIYFSYDVKMKEKGDIPEGYSVSREKKERFSLILESASTNQTSMYLCASRSAGAQDQPQHFGDGTRLSIL.

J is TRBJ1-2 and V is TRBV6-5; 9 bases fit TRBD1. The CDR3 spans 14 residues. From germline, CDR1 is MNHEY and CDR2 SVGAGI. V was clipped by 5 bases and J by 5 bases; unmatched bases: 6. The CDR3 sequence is CASSEGDRVYGYTF. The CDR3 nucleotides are TGTGCCAGCAGTGAAGGGGACAGGGTATATGGCTACACCTTC.

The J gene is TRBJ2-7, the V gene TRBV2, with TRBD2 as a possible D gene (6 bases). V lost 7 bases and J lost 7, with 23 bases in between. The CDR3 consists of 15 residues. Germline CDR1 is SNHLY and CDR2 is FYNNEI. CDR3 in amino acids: CASMISGTAMREQYF. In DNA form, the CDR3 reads TGTGCCAGCATGATCTCCGGGACTGCTATGAGAGAGCAGTACTTC.

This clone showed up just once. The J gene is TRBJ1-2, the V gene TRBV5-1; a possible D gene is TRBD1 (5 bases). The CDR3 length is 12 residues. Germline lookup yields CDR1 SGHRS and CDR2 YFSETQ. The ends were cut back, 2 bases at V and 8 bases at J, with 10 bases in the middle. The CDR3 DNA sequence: TGCGCCAGCAGCTTCCAGGGAGGAGGCTACACCTTC. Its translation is CASSFQGGGYTF.

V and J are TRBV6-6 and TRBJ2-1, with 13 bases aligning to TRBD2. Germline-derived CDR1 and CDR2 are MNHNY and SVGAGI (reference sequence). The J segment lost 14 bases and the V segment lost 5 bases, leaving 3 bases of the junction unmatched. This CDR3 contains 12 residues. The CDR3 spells CASSPGLAGEFF. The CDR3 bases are TGTGCCAGCAGTCCCGGACTAGCGGGGGAGTTCTTC.

The CDR3 spells CASSSRTGYTGELFF. In DNA form, the CDR3 reads TGTGCCAGCAGTTCGCGGACAGGGTACACCGGGGAGCTGTTTTTT. The chain is built from TRBV6-5 and TRBJ2-2; 8 positions agree with TRBD1. Losses at the gene ends were 4 bases for V and 3 bases for J; bases not matched to a gene: 4. Germline V gene sequence: CDR1 MNHEY, CDR2 SVGAGI. The length of the CDR3 is 15 residues.

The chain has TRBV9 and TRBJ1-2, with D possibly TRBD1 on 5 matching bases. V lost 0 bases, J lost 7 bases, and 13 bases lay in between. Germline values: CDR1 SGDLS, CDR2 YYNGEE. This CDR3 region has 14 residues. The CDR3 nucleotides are TGTGCCAGCAGCGTAGAGGGGCCTAGAGGTGGCTACACCTTC. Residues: CASSVEGPRGGYTF.

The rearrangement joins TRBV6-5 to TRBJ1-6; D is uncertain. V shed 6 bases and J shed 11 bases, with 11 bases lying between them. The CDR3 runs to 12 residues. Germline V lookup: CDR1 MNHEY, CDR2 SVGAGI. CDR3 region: CASSYLRTPLHF. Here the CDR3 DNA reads TGTGCCAGCAGCTACCTAAGGACACCCCTCCACTTT.

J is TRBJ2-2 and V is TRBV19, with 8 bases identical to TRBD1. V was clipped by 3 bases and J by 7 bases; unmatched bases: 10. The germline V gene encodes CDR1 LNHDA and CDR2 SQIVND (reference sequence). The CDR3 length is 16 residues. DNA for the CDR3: TGTGCCAGTAGTATCCTTGGGCAGGGGGCAAACGGGGAGCTGTTTTTT. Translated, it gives CASSILGQGANGELFF.

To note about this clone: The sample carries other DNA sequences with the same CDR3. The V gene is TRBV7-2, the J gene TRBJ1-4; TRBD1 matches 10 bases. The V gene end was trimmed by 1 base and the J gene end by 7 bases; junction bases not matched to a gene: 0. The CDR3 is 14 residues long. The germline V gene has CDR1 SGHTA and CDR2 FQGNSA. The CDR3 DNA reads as TGTGCCAGCAGCTTAGGACAGGGGGCTGAAAAACTGTTTTTT. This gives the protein CASSLGQGAEKLFF. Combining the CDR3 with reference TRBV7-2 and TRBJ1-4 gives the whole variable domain GAGVSQSPSNKVTEKGKDVELRCDPISGHTALYWYRQSLGQGLEFLIYFQGNSAPDKSGLPSDRFSAERTGGSVSTLTIQRTQQEDSAVYLCASSLGQGAEKLFFGSGTQLSVL.

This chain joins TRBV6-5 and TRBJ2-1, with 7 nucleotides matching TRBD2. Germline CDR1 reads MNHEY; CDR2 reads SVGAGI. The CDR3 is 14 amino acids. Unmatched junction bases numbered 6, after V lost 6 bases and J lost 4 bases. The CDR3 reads CASRASGNYNEQFF. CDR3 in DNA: TGTGCCAGCAGAGCTAGCGGAAATTACAATGAGCAGTTCTTC.

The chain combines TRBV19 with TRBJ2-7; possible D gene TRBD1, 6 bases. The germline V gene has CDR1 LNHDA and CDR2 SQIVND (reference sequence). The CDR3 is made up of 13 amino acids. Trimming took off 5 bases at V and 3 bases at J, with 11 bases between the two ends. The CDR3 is CASSQRDIYEQYF. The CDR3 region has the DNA TGTGCCAGTAGTCAAAGGGACATCTACGAGCAGTACTTC.

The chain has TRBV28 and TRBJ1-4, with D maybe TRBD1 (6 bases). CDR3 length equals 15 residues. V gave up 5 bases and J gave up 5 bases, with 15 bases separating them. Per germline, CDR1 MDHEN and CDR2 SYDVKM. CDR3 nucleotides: TGTGCCAGCAGTAATACAGGGAATTGGAATGAAAAACTGTTTTTT. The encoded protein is CASSNTGNWNEKLFF.

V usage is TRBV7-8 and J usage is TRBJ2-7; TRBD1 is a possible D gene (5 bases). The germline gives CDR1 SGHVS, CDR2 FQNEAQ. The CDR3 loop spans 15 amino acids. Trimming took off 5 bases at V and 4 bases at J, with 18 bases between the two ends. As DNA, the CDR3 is TGTGCCAGCAGCGCGTCCAGGGTGGAACGGTACGAGCAGTACTTC. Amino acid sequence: CASSASRVERYEQYF. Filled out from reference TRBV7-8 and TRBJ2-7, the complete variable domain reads GAGVSQSPRYKVAKRGQDVALRCDPISGHVSLFWYQQALGQGPEFLTYFQNEAQLDKSGLPSDRFFAERPEGSVSTLKIQRTQQEDSAVYLCASSASRVERYEQYFGPGTRLTVT.

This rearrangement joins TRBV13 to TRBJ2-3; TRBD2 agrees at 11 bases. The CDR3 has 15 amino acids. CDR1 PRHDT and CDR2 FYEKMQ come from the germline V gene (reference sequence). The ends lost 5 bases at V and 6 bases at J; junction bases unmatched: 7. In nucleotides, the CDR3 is TGTGCCAGCAGCCCAGGGACTAGCGGTCGTGATACGCAGTATTTT. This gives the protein CASSPGTSGRDTQYF.

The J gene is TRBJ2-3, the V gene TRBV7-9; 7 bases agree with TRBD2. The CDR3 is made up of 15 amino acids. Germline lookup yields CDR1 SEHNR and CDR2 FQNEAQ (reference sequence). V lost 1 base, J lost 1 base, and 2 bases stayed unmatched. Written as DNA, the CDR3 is TGTGCCAGCAGCTTAGGGGCGGGGGGCACAGATACGCAGTATTTT. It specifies CASSLGAGGTDTQYF.

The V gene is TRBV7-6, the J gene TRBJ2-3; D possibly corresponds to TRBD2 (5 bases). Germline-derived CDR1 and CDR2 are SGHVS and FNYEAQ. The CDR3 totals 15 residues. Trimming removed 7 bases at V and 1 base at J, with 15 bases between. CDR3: CASTNRPRGTDTQYF. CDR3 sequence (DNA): TGTGCCAGCACCAACCGCCCGCGGGGCACAGATACGCAGTATTTT.

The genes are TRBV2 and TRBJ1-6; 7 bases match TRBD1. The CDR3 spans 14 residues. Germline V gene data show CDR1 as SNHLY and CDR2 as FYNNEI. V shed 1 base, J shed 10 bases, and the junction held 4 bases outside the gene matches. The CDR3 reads CASSEEAGGSPLHF. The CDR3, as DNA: TGTGCCAGCAGTGAAGAGGCAGGGGGATCACCCCTCCACTTT.

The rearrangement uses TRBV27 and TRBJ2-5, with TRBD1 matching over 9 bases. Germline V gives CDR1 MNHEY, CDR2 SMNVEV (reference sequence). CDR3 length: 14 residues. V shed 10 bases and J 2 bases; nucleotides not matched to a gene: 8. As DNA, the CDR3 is TGTGCCACCCGGGACAGGGAACTTCAAGAGACCCAGTACTTC. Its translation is CATRDRELQETQYF.

As DNA, the CDR3 is TGTGCCAGTAGTATTGAGGGACGCAGGGGCTACACCTTC. The encoded protein is CASSIEGRRGYTF. The rearrangement uses TRBV19 and TRBJ1-2, with D maybe TRBD1 (5 bases). Trimming shortened V by 3 bases and J by 8 bases, and 13 bases separated the two germline ends. CDR3 length equals 13 residues. The germline V gene has CDR1 LNHDA and CDR2 SQIVND (reference sequence).

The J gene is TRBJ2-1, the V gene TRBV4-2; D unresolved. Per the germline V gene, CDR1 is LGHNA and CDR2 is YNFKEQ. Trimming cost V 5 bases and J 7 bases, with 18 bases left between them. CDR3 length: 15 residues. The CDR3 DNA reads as TGTGCCAGCAGCTACATAGGATCCGGAGCAAATGAGCAGTTCTTC. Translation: CASSYIGSGANEQFF.

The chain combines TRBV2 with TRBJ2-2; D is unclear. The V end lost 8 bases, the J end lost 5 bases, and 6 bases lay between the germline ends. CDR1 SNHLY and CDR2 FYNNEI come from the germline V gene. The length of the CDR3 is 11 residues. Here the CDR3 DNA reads TGTGCCAGCTCACAAACCGGGGAGCTGTTTTTT. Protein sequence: CASSQTGELFF.